Listed here are 13 T cell receptor beta chains from one sample, sequenced in a study of shared clonotypes between healthy human individuals. Some clones are missing from TCRdb's copy, which holds only in-frame ones; the method was immunoSEQ multiplex PCR. Here the sample spans over a million clones, around 97% being singletons. Material: naive CD4+ T cells sorted from blood. Subset reported: CD45RA+ positively selected. The receptors were sampled from a man aged 25-45 years in good health.

The gene calls are TRBV11-2 and TRBJ2-7; possibly TRBD1 or TRBD2 for D (6 bases each). The germline CDR1 and CDR2 sequences are SGHAT and FQNNGV. This CDR3 has 16 amino acids. Deletions cut 2 bases from V and 3 bases from J, with 17 bases between. In nucleotides, the CDR3 is TGTGCCAGCAGCTTAACGGGGATTAGGGGGGACTACGAGCAGTACTTC. Its translation is CASSLTGIRGDYEQYF. Based on the CDR3 plus reference TRBV11-2 and TRBJ2-7, the full variable domain is EAGVAQSPRYKIIEKRQSVAFWCNPISGHATLYWYQQILGQGPKLLIQFQNNGVVDDSQLPKDRFSAERLKGVDSTLKIQPAKLEDSAVYLCASSLTGIRGDYEQYFGPGTRLTVT.

V is TRBV27 and J is TRBJ2-5, with 9 bases identical to TRBD2. The CDR3 consists of 20 residues. With V trimmed by 7 bases and J by 5 bases, 26 bases remained unmatched. Germline V CDR1 and CDR2: MNHEY, SMNVEV (reference sequence). The CDR3 loop reads CASTPFAVPSGTPGGETQYF. The DNA for the CDR3 is TGTGCCAGCACCCCTTTCGCGGTCCCTAGCGGGACTCCTGGGGGGGAGACCCAGTACTTC.

The chain uses TRBV25-1 and TRBJ2-1; D is unresolved. Trimming cost V 4 bases and J 0 bases, with 10 bases left between them. The V gene's germline CDR1 is MGHDK and CDR2 SYGVNS. The CDR3 covers 15 residues. CDR3 sequence reads: CASSVRTSSYNEQFF. CDR3 nucleotides: TGTGCCAGCAGTGTTCGGACCAGCTCCTACAATGAGCAGTTCTTC.

CDR3 amino acids: CASSLGTAKYNEQFF. CDR3 DNA: TGTGCCAGCAGCTTAGGGACAGCGAAGTACAATGAGCAGTTCTTC. V gene TRBV5-6 combines with J gene TRBJ2-1, with 7 bases lining up with TRBD1. V shed 2 bases and J 4 bases; nucleotides not matched to a gene: 6. Germline CDR1 reads SGHDT; CDR2 reads YYEEEE. The CDR3 runs to 15 residues.

This rearrangement joins TRBV21-1 to TRBJ2-1; the table calls TRBD1, which could not be checked here. TRBV21-1 is a pseudogene segment. There are 15 residues in the CDR3. This chain's CDR3 is CASSRDRLSYNEQFF. DNA for the CDR3: TGTGCCAGCAGCCGCGACAGACTCTCCTACAATGAGCAGTTCTTC.

About this clone itself: The same CDR3 arises from other DNA sequences in this sample as well. The V and J genes are TRBV7-2 and TRBJ2-6, with a tentative D call TRBD2 (6 bases). The V end lost 5 bases, the J end lost 4 bases, and 12 bases lay between the germline ends. The CDR3 length is 15 residues. Per germline, CDR1 SGHTA and CDR2 FQGNSA. The CDR3 DNA reads TGTGCCAGCAGCCCTGGAGGGAGCGGGGCCAACGTCCTGACTTTC. Amino acid sequence: CASSPGGSGANVLTF.

CDR3 nucleotide sequence: TGTGCCAGCAGTCAGACAGGCCCCACAGATACGCAGTATTTT. It encodes CASSQTGPTDTQYF. This chain connects TRBV6-6 to TRBJ2-3, with D perhaps matching TRBD1 (6 bases). This CDR3 has 14 residues. Trimming cost V 5 bases and J 2 bases, with 11 bases left between them. Per the germline V gene, CDR1 is MNHNY and CDR2 is SVGAGI (reference sequence).

In this sample, this clone turned up a few times. Other DNA sequences from this sample encode an identical CDR3 as well. The J gene is TRBJ2-6, the V gene TRBV18; no firm D call. Germline V gene lookup returns CDR1 KGHSH and CDR2 LQKENI. CDR3 length equals 15 residues. Trimming pared 1 base from V and 1 base from J, leaving 5 bases between. Written as DNA, the CDR3 is TGTGCCAGCTCACCACTAGGTTCTGGGGCCAACGTCCTGACTTTC. Encoded protein: CASSPLGSGANVLTF. Using reference TRBV18 and TRBJ2-6 for the parts outside the CDR3, the full variable domain is NAGVMQNPRHLVRRRGQEARLRCSPMKGHSHVYWYRQLPEEGLKFMVYLQKENIIDESGMPKERFSAEFPKEGPSILRIQQVVRGDSAAYFCASSPLGSGANVLTFGAGSRLTVL.

The gene calls are TRBV28 and TRBJ1-5; D might be TRBD1 (6 bases). CDR1 is MDHEN and CDR2 is SYDVKM in the germline V gene. The V and J ends lost 2 bases and 7 bases respectively, with 9 bases between them. The CDR3 runs 13 residues. For the CDR3, the DNA is TGTGCCAGCAGTTTAGGGGGCCGGCAGCCCCAGCATTTT. Translating gives CASSLGGRQPQHF.

The V gene is TRBV29-1, the J gene TRBJ2-7; D remains unclear. V dropped 6 bases and J dropped 9 bases, with 18 bases sitting between them. Germline CDR1 and CDR2: SQVTM and ANQGSEA. The CDR3 sequence is 12 residues long. This chain's CDR3 is CSVREPSQGQYF. The CDR3 nucleotides read TGCAGCGTCCGAGAGCCATCTCAAGGGCAGTACTTC.

DNA of the CDR3: TGTGCCAGCAGTTTCAGGCGGCTAGCGCGGACGGGAGAGACCCAGTACTTC. Translated: CASSFRRLARTGETQYF. The chain joins TRBV28 to TRBJ2-5, with D tentatively TRBD2 (6 bases). V lost 3 bases, J lost 4 bases, and 21 bases lay in between. This CDR3 spans 17 amino acids. The germline CDR1 and CDR2 sequences are MDHEN and SYDVKM.

CDR3 protein: CAWSVPRTRVGEQFF. The CDR3 coding sequence is TGTGCCTGGAGTGTACCAAGGACTAGGGTAGGGGAGCAGTTCTTC. The chain is built from TRBV30 and TRBJ2-1, with 7 bases identical to TRBD2. CDR1 is GTSNPN and CDR2 is SVGIG in the germline V gene (reference sequence). The CDR3 is 15 residues long. After removal of 0 bases from V and 10 bases from J, the junction contained 12 bases not matched to a gene.

This chain links TRBV19 with TRBJ2-5; 9 bases are shared with TRBD1. Germline V CDR1 and CDR2: LNHDA, SQIVND (reference sequence). Trimming removed 5 bases from V and 6 bases from J; junction bases left unmatched: 7. This CDR3 has 14 residues. The CDR3 DNA reads as TGTGCCAGTAGTCCCACAGGGGGCTCGAAGACCCAGTACTTC. Its translation is CASSPTGGSKTQYF.